This T cell receptor beta chain came from a study of blood T cell repertoires in COVID-19. Here immunoSEQ multiplex PCR was the method, and the copy in TCRdb shows in-frame clones only, minus some. Of 300,000 to 400,000 clones in the sample, around 90% were seen once. The TCR was taken from a man aged 25-40 years with COVID-19, enrolled during active disease. Sequencing was carried out using peripheral blood.

The CDR3 DNA reads TGTGCCAGCAGCTCAGAGGGGCGGGGGGAGCAGTATTTT. Protein product: CASSSEGRGEQYF. The chain combines TRBV7-2 with TRBJ2-3; 8 bases line up with TRBD2. Germline V CDR1 and CDR2: SGHTA, FQGNSA. Unmatched junction bases numbered 8, after V lost 4 bases and J lost 11 bases. The CDR3 sequence is 13 residues long.